Presented here are 19 T cell receptor beta chains from one specimen sequenced in a study of T cell responses to AZD1222 COVID-19 vaccine. The assay was immunoSEQ multiplex PCR, and TCRdb's table has in-frame clones only and misses some. The repertoire includes about 110,000 clones, around nine tenths of them detected once, and approximately 3.5% sits in the top ten. This specimen was peripheral blood, taken on day 0 of AZD1222 vaccination. The receptors originated from an adult in good health.

V usage is TRBV6-5 and J usage is TRBJ1-1; 7 nucleotides line up with TRBD1. J lost 5 bases, V lost 4 bases, and 4 bases had no gene match. This CDR3 spans 13 amino acids. Germline V lookup: CDR1 MNHEY, CDR2 SVGAGI. This CDR3 reads CASSSGGGTEAFF. In nucleotides, the CDR3 is TGTGCCAGCAGTTCAGGGGGGGGGACTGAAGCTTTCTTT.

This rearrangement joins TRBV3-1 (or the pseudogene TRBV3-2) to TRBJ1-2, with D tentatively TRBD1 (5 bases). This CDR3 has 13 amino acids. V lost 4 bases, J lost 8 bases, and 14 bases lay in between. Germline V lookup: CDR1 LGHDT, CDR2 YNNKEL (reference sequence). This CDR3 reads CASSLGQGFGYTF. CDR3 coding DNA: TGTGCCAGCAGCCTGGGTCAGGGATTCGGCTACACCTTC.

V is TRBV11-2 and J is TRBJ1-6, with unresolved D. V was clipped by 5 bases and J by 1 base, with 9 bases between them. Germline loops: CDR1 SGHAT, CDR2 FQNNGV. The CDR3 runs to 15 residues. Written as DNA, the CDR3 is TGTGCCAGCAGCCGCCTTAGGTCCTATAATTCACCCCTCCACTTT. Amino acid sequence: CASSRLRSYNSPLHF. Full variable domain (rest looked up from reference TRBV11-2 and TRBJ1-6): EAGVAQSPRYKIIEKRQSVAFWCNPISGHATLYWYQQILGQGPKLLIQFQNNGVVDDSQLPKDRFSAERLKGVDSTLKIQPAKLEDSAVYLCASSRLRSYNSPLHFGNGTRLTVT.

The rearrangement joins TRBV19 to TRBJ2-5; 9 nucleotides match TRBD1. The ends lost 5 bases at V and 2 bases at J; junction bases unmatched: 3. The CDR3 sequence is 14 residues long. CDR1 is LNHDA, CDR2 SQIVND, per germline (reference sequence). The CDR3 region has the DNA TGTGCCAGTAGTGCGACAGGGGGGCAAGAGACCCAGTACTTC. This translates into CASSATGGQETQYF.

The chain joins TRBV27 to TRBJ2-2, with 8 bases that match TRBD2. The junction had 3 bases not matched to a gene; V was cut back by 4 bases and J by 5 bases. Germline V gives CDR1 MNHEY, CDR2 SMNVEV (reference sequence). The CDR3 loop spans 14 amino acids. The CDR3 DNA reads TGTGCCAGCAGTTCCGGGACTAGGACCGGGGAGCTGTTTTTT. Translating it yields CASSSGTRTGELFF.

V usage is TRBV7-2 and J usage is TRBJ2-5; 7 nucleotides line up with TRBD1. The CDR3 covers 14 residues. After removal of 0 bases from V and 2 bases from J, the junction contained 0 bases not matched to a gene. Germline loops: CDR1 SGHTA, CDR2 FQGNSA. The CDR3 spells CASSLARGQETQYF. For the CDR3, the DNA is TGTGCCAGCAGCTTAGCCAGGGGGCAAGAGACCCAGTACTTC.

The gene calls are TRBV11-2 and TRBJ2-7; weak D call: TRBD2 (5 bases). Trimming stripped 4 bases from V and 0 bases from J, with 13 bases between. This CDR3 contains 15 residues. The germline V gene encodes CDR1 SGHAT and CDR2 FQNNGV. Written as DNA, the CDR3 is TGTGCCAGCAGCTCGTCAGCGGTGAGCTCCTACGAGCAGTACTTC. Amino acids: CASSSSAVSSYEQYF.

The V and J genes are TRBV11-2 and TRBJ1-4; D is possibly TRBD1 (6 bases). The germline gives CDR1 SGHAT, CDR2 FQNNGV. This CDR3 has 15 residues. Trimming shortened V by 5 bases and J by 7 bases, and 17 bases separated the two germline ends. CDR3 in amino acids: CASSRFGGEGEKLFF. For the CDR3, the DNA is TGTGCCAGCAGCCGCTTCGGGGGCGAGGGTGAAAAACTGTTTTTT.

This clone came up once. The chain combines TRBV18 with TRBJ1-6, with D unresolved. Trimming stripped 3 bases from V and 7 bases from J, with 28 bases between. CDR1 is KGHSH, CDR2 LQKENI, per germline. CDR3 length: 20 amino acids. Here the CDR3 DNA reads TGTGCCAGCTCACCCTCATTGACGTGGCTCCCTCCTGCTGGCAATTCACCCCTCCACTTT. Protein product: CASSPSLTWLPPAGNSPLHF.

This clone was observed a single time. V is TRBV14 and J is TRBJ1-1, with D maybe TRBD1 (5 bases). V dropped 2 bases and J dropped 6 bases, with 13 bases sitting between them. The CDR3 extends over 14 amino acids. CDR1 is SGHDN and CDR2 is FVKESK in the germline V gene. DNA for the CDR3: TGTGCCAGCAGCCAATCATCGGGACCACCTGAAGCTTTCTTT. This codes for CASSQSSGPPEAFF. Variable domain in full (rest from reference TRBV14 and TRBJ1-1): EAGVTQFPSHSVIEKGQTVTLRCDPISGHDNLYWYRRVMGKEIKFLLHFVKESKQDESGMPNNRFLAERTGGTYSTLKVQPAELEDSGVYFCASSQSSGPPEAFFGQGTRLTVV.

The chain joins TRBV7-9 to TRBJ2-1; 7 bases are shared with TRBD2. Germline CDR1 SEHNR, CDR2 FQNEAQ (reference sequence). The CDR3 loop spans 16 amino acids. V trimming: 5 bases; J trimming: 2 bases; junction bases outside the gene matches: 9. In DNA form, the CDR3 reads TGTGCCAGCAGCACAACTAGCGAATCAACCTACAATGAGCAGTTCTTC. It encodes CASSTTSESTYNEQFF.

This clone is a singleton in its sample. The chain links TRBV6-8 to TRBJ2-7; D possibly uses TRBD1 or TRBD2 (6 bases each). The CDR3 length is 19 residues. CDR1 is MNHGY, CDR2 SAAAGT, per germline. With 0 bases removed from V and 5 bases from J, the gap between germline ends came to 26 bases. In DNA, the CDR3 is TGTGCCAGCAGTTACTCGAACGGGGGCCCGGCGAAACCCACACACGAGCAGTACTTC. This gives the protein CASSYSNGGPAKPTHEQYF.

The chain combines TRBV5-4 with TRBJ1-4; possible D gene TRBD1, 6 bases. CDR1 and CDR2 (germline): SGHNT, YYREEE (reference sequence). This CDR3 is 14 amino acids long. V was trimmed by 2 bases and J by 5 bases, leaving 10 bases between them. CDR3 nucleotides: TGTGCCAGCAGCTTTGGACAGCAAAATGAAAAACTGTTTTTT. Encoded protein: CASSFGQQNEKLFF.

The sample holds a few counts of this clone. The rearrangement uses TRBV25-1 and TRBJ1-6; D unclear. Trimming removed 4 bases from V and 10 bases from J, with 17 bases in between. The CDR3 has 15 residues. Germline values: CDR1 MGHDK, CDR2 SYGVNS. The DNA of the CDR3 is TGTGCCAGCAGTGGTCCGGGAATATCGCAGTCACCCCTCCACTTT. This gives the protein CASSGPGISQSPLHF.

V usage is TRBV5-1 and J usage is TRBJ2-3, with D unclear. There are 16 residues in the CDR3. From germline, CDR1 is SGHRS and CDR2 YFSETQ. V was cut by 0 bases and J by 1 base, with 12 bases left in between. CDR3 nucleotides: TGCGCCAGCAGCTTGGCCGGGCAAAGGGGCACAGATACGCAGTATTTT. Encoded protein: CASSLAGQRGTDTQYF.

V is TRBV21-1 and J is TRBJ2-2; TRBD1, as called in the table, went unchecked against the DNA. TRBV21-1 is listed as a pseudogene. This CDR3 spans 13 amino acids. The CDR3 region has the DNA TGTGCCAGCAGCAAAGAGGGGACCGGGGAGCTGTTTTTT. This sequence encodes CASSKEGTGELFF.

This clone was picked up one time. The V call is TRBV5-1, the J call TRBJ2-2; 9 nucleotides match TRBD1. There are 17 residues in the CDR3. Trimming took 4 bases from V and 2 from J; bases not matched to a gene: 9. Germline V gene data show CDR1 as SGHRS and CDR2 as YFSETQ. CDR3 residues: CASSRTGANINTGELFF. The CDR3 DNA reads as TGCGCCAGCAGCCGGACAGGGGCGAATATTAACACCGGGGAGCTGTTTTTT.

The chain is built from TRBV6-5 and TRBJ1-4; D is perhaps TRBD1 (6 bases). The CDR3 is made up of 14 amino acids. The germline V and J ends were trimmed by 8 bases and 4 bases, with 14 bases remaining between them. The germline V gene encodes CDR1 MNHEY and CDR2 SVGAGI. The CDR3 DNA reads as TGTGCCAGCGTATGGGAGGACAGTAATGAAAAACTGTTTTTT. It is translated as CASVWEDSNEKLFF.

This rearrangement joins TRBV29-1 to TRBJ2-1, with 11 bases identical to TRBD1. Trimming removed 7 bases from V and 5 bases from J; junction bases left unmatched: 4. This CDR3 is 13 amino acids long. CDR1 and CDR2 from the germline V gene are SQVTM and ANQGSEA. CDR3 residues: CSARTGGNNEQFF. The CDR3 coding sequence is TGCAGCGCCCGGACAGGGGGCAACAATGAGCAGTTCTTC.